One and the same sample provided the 4 T cell receptor beta chains below, sequenced in a study of blood T cell repertoires in COVID-19. Assay: immunoSEQ multiplex PCR; the TCRdb copy retains only in-frame clones and omits some. The sample lists 150,000 to 200,000 clones; 70% to 85% were seen once. The sample comprised peripheral blood. These receptor sequences come from a woman in her thirties or forties with COVID-19, enrolled during active disease.

A remark on this clone: One junction end does not reproduce the germline sequence, and a read error may be involved. The chain is built from TRBV7-7 and TRBJ1-4, with D unresolved. The CDR3 is 16 residues long. The germline CDR1 and CDR2 sequences are SSHAT and FNYEAQ (reference sequence). The CDR3 DNA reads TGTGCTAGCAGCTTTTCAAGGCCGACAAGGAATGAAAAACTGTTTTTT. It is translated as CASSFSRPTRNEKLFF.

V is TRBV7-6 and J is TRBJ2-1; 7 bases map to TRBD1. Germline loops: CDR1 SGHVS, CDR2 FNYEAQ. This CDR3 is 13 amino acids long. Losses at the gene ends were 3 bases for V and 8 bases for J; bases not matched to a gene: 4. Here the CDR3 reads CASSLRGGDEQFF. CDR3 DNA sequence: TGTGCCAGCAGCTTGAGAGGGGGCGATGAGCAGTTCTTC.

The chain links TRBV10-3 to TRBJ1-2; weak D call: TRBD1 (5 bases). The CDR3 has 13 residues. Germline loops: CDR1 ENHRY, CDR2 SYGVKD. Trimming took off 6 bases at V and 6 bases at J, with 14 bases between the two ends. CDR3 loop: CAISIRDLDGYTF. In DNA, the CDR3 is TGTGCCATCAGCATCCGGGACTTGGATGGCTACACCTTC.

CDR3 sequence reads: CASRHGLAGGVDTQYF. The CDR3 DNA is TGCGCCAGTCGTCACGGACTAGCGGGAGGTGTAGATACGCAGTATTTT. This rearrangement joins TRBV5-1 to TRBJ2-3; 14 bases fit TRBD2. The CDR3 covers 16 residues. Germline lookup yields CDR1 SGHRS and CDR2 YFSETQ. V shed 8 bases, J shed 5 bases, and the junction held 10 bases outside the gene matches.